This T cell receptor beta chain was documented in a study of human T cells and chemical hapten exposure. Study-wide background: Weekly scalp doses of diphenylcyclopropenone were given to patients during the approximately 23-week study. Study-wide points: The study found expanded TCRs formed significantly more large CDR3 similarity clusters than controls.

Trimming at V came to 7 bases and at J to 0 bases, leaving 5 bases not matched to a gene. Looked up from germline, CDR1 is SQVTM and CDR2 is ANQGSEA. The CDR3 sequence is 13 residues long. Time point: pre-sensitization, week 0. Treatment denoted: therapeutic diphenylcyclopropenone sensitization with weekly scalp DPC. Blood sampling occurred before each patch-test application. Per the original methods: From about 22,000 to 700,000 TCRs were found per sample, with a median of 95,638. TCRdb redid the calling of the RACE reads with MiXCR, one entry per CDR3 protein. V and J calls and clone size were set by TCRdb, not the authors. The sample yields about 120,000 distinct CDR3 sequences, approximately 12% seen once. There are a few counts of this clonotype. The antigen is unknown.

The chain employs TRBV29-1 and TRBJ1-1, with 7 bases matching TRBD1. Sequenced material: whole blood, taken in connection with sensitization to the hapten diphenylcyclopropenone (DPC). This clonotype originated in a woman younger than 35 with alopecia areata. Some clones in this sample may be carry-over from other donors' samples. The CDR3 region is CSAQGQMNTEAFF. The DNA of the CDR3 is TGCAGCGCTCAGGGACAGATGAACACTGAAGCTTTCTTT.